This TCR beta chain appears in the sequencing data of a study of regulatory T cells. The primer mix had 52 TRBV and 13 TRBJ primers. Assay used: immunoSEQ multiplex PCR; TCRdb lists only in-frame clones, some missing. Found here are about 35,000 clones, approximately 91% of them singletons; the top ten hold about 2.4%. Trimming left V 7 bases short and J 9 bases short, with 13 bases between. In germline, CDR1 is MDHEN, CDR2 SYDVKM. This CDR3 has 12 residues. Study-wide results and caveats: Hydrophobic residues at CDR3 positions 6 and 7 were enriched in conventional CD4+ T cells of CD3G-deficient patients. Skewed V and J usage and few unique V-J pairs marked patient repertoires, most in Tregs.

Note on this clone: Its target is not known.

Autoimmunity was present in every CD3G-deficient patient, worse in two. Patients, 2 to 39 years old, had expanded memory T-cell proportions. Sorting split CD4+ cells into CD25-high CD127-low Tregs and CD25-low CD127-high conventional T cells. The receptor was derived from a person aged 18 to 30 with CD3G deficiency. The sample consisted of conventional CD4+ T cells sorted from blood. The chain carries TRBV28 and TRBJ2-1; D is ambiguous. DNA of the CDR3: TGTGCCAGCACCCGCAGCTCCGGTGAGCAGTTCTTC. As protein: CASTRSSGEQFF.